Sequencing of this T cell receptor (beta chain) was carried out in a study of blood T cell repertoires in COVID-19. Overall study: Samples of COVID-19 (acute and convalescent) were obtained from the United States, Italy and Spain. Sources were T cells, B-cell-depleted T cells, or PBMCs; the material itself was cDNA or gDNA.

From germline, CDR1 is LGHNA and CDR2 YSLEER. V was clipped by 1 base and J by 0 bases; unmatched bases: 0. This CDR3 comprises 15 residues. Per the original data handling: Reference gene primer amplification gave estimated nucleated cell counts. Assay: immunoSEQ multiplex PCR; the TCRdb copy retains only in-frame clones and omits some. The V and J calls and clone size are taken from that table; D and trimming were inferred from the DNA. The sample contains 150,000 to 200,000 clones, 85% to 95% of which appear only once. The source material was peripheral blood. The source is a woman in her forties or fifties with acute or convalescent COVID-19. The gene calls are TRBV4-3 and TRBJ2-7, with 10 positions matching TRBD1. CDR3 sequence (DNA): TGCGCCAGCAGCCAAGGGACAGGGGGCTCCTACGAGCAGTACTTC. Amino acids: CASSQGTGGSYEQYF.